Listed below are T cell receptor beta chains from one sample, sequenced in a study of graft-versus-host responses after intestinal transplantation. Their cognate antigens are unknown. TCRdb's table, derived via immunoSEQ multiplex PCR, lists solely in-frame clones and lacks some. The table includes 65,000 to 100,000 clones, 85% to 95% detected once. The sequences come from unstimulated CD8+ T cells sorted from spleen or lymph node cells, collected before transplant. The receptor source for this set is a human donor who was the organ donor for an intestinal transplant. CDR3s include the opening cysteine and the closing phenylalanine or tryptophan. Each record gives: V gene, D gene, clone size, J gene, CDR3 DNA, CDR3 protein. The D gene is left open where the match is weak. Clone size is stated in some rows and not others, as once, few, many or a class when expanded.

>TRBV27|TRBD1|-|TRBJ2-4
TGTGCCAGCAGTGGGACAGGGAAAAACATTCAGTACTTC
CASSGTGKNIQYF
>TRBV7-8|-|-|TRBJ2-7
TGTGCCAGCAGCTTCGGCAGGTCCTACGAGCAGTACTTC
CASSFGRSYEQYF
>TRBV4-3|-|-|TRBJ2-1
TGCGCCAGCAGCCAAGAGAGACAGGGAGGAGGCAATGAGCAGTTCTTC
CASSQERQGGGNEQFF
>TRBV19|TRBD1|-|TRBJ1-2
TGTGCCAGTAGTATCCTGGACAGGGTCAAAAGTGGCTACACCTTC
CASSILDRVKSGYTF
>TRBV27|TRBD2|-|TRBJ2-7
TGTGCCAGCAGTCGGACTAGCAACTACGAGCAGTACTTC
CASSRTSNYEQYF
>TRBV29-1|TRBD1|-|TRBJ1-1
TGCAGCGTTGCATCCGGGACAGACCATCTGAACACTGAAGCTTTCTTT
CSVASGTDHLNTEAFF
>TRBV5-1|-|once|TRBJ2-7
TGCGCCAGCAGCTTGCCCCCAGGGCCGCTTAAAGGGTCCGAGCAGTACTTC
CASSLPPGPLKGSEQYF
>TRBV4-2|TRBD2|-|TRBJ2-5
TGTGCCAGCAGCCCGATGGCGGGCACTAGCGGGGCGAGAGACCAAGAGACCCAGTACTTC
CASSPMAGTSGARDQETQYF
>TRBV5-4|-|-|TRBJ2-2
TGTGCCAGCAGCTTGGGTCTAAACACCGGGGAGCTGTTTTTT
CASSLGLNTGELFF
>TRBV4-2|TRBD1|-|TRBJ1-3
TGTGCCAGCAGCCAAGGGACAGGGGCTGGAAACACCATATATTTT
CASSQGTGAGNTIYF
>TRBV5-6|-|-|TRBJ1-1
TGTGCCAGCAGCTTGGATCCGGGTATGAACACTGAAGCTTTCTTT
CASSLDPGMNTEAFF
>TRBV5-6|-|-|TRBJ2-2
TGTGCCAGCAGCTCCGCCTGGGACACACAAACCGGGGAGCTGTTTTTT
CASSSAWDTQTGELFF
>TRBV19|TRBD1|-|TRBJ1-2
TGTGCCAGTATACAGGGGGATGGCTACACCTTC
CASIQGDGYTF
>TRBV15|TRBD1|-|TRBJ1-3
TGTGCCACCCGTCGGGACAGGGCCTCTGGAAACACCATATATTTT
CATRRDRASGNTIYF
>TRBV25-1|-|-|TRBJ2-5
TGTGCCAGCAGTGACCTTTTGGCAGATGAAGAGACCCAGTACTTC
CASSDLLADEETQYF
>TRBV13|-|-|TRBJ1-1
TGTGCCAGCAGCTTAGGCTACACTGAAGCTTTCTTT
CASSLGYTEAFF
>TRBV29-1|-|-|TRBJ2-3
TGCAGCGTTGAACCGGACATAACTAGCACAGATACGCAGTATTTT
CSVEPDITSTDTQYF
>TRBV4-3|-|-|TRBJ2-3
TGCGCCAGCAGCCAACTAACCACAGATACGCAGTATTTT
CASSQLTTDTQYF
>TRBV2|TRBD2|-|TRBJ2-5
TGTGCCAGCAGTACTAAAAAAACCTTGACCGGGACTAGCGGGGGGGCCCGCCAAGAGACCCAGTACTTC
CASSTKKTLTGTSGGARQETQYF
>TRBV29-1|-|-|TRBJ1-2
TGCAGCGTTGAACCCCATACGCAGCTCTGGAGGTTC
CSVEPHTQLWRF
>TRBV12-5|TRBD1|-|TRBJ2-7
TGTGCTAGTGGTCCTCCCGGGACAGGGGGCTCCTACGAGCAGTACTTC
CASGPPGTGGSYEQYF
>TRBV27|-|-|TRBJ1-5
TGTGCCAGCAGTTTGCGTGAAAGCAATCAGCCCCAGCATTTT
CASSLRESNQPQHF
>TRBV28|-|few|TRBJ1-1
TGTGCCAGCAGTTTACTGGCAGGCCTTGAAGCTTTCTTT
CASSLLAGLEAFF
>TRBV29-1|-|once|TRBJ2-7
TGCAGCGTTGAAGGATCGACGGGGGAGCAGTACTTC
CSVEGSTGEQYF
>TRBV2|TRBD2|-|TRBJ2-7
TGTGCCAGCAGTGCGAGGTTAGCGGGGCCCTACGAGCAGTACTTC
CASSARLAGPYEQYF
>TRBV7-7|TRBD2|once|TRBJ2-1
TGTGCTAGCAGCCCCGTTACGGGGGGACGTGAGAATGAGCAGTTCTTC
CASSPVTGGRENEQFF
>TRBV30|-|-|TRBJ2-7
TGTGCCTGGAGTGTACTACGGCAGACCTACGAGCAGTACTTC
CAWSVLRQTYEQYF
>TRBV6-5|TRBD1|-|TRBJ1-2
TGTGCCAGCAGTTACTCCGGGACAGGGGGGGATGGCTACACCTTC
CASSYSGTGGDGYTF
>TRBV7-2|-|once|TRBJ2-5
TGTGCCAGCAGCTCTGAGGGCGCACAAGAGACCCAGTACTTC
CASSSEGAQETQYF
>TRBV11-2|-|-|TRBJ2-1
TGTGCCAGCAGCCCCCTTATGGGGGGGCTCGATGAGCAGTTCTTC
CASSPLMGGLDEQFF
>TRBV28|-|-|TRBJ1-5
TGTGCCAGCAGTTTACGGGGACTGCACAATCAGCCCCAGCATTTT
CASSLRGLHNQPQHF
>TRBV25-1|TRBD2|-|TRBJ2-1
TGTGCCAGCAGTATTAATAGCGGGGGGGCCTACAATGAGCAGTTCTTC
CASSINSGGAYNEQFF
>TRBV19|-|few|TRBJ1-1
TGTGCCAGTAGTATCATCCGGGACACTGAAGCTTTCTTT
CASSIIRDTEAFF
>TRBV11-1|TRBD2|-|TRBJ2-3
TGTGCCAGCAGCTTGGGGGCTAGCGGGGCGTTTAGCACAGATACGCAGTATTTT
CASSLGASGAFSTDTQYF
>TRBV25-1|TRBD1|-|TRBJ1-1
TGTGCCAGCAGGGGACAGGGAAACACTGAAGCTTTCTTT
CASRGQGNTEAFF
>TRBV7-2|TRBD1|few|TRBJ1-4
TGTGCCAGCAGCTTAAACAGGGGGCGGGAAAAACTGTTTTTT
CASSLNRGREKLFF
>TRBV5-1|TRBD1|-|TRBJ2-2
TGCGCCAGCAGGAGGGGGCCTGGCACCGGGGAGCTGTTTTTT
CASRRGPGTGELFF
>TRBV27|-|once|TRBJ2-7
TGTGCCAGCAGTTCCGACAGCTACGAGCAGTACTTC
CASSSDSYEQYF
>TRBV9|-|many|TRBJ1-3
TGTGCCAGCAGCGTAGGACTGATCTCTGGAAACACCATATATTTT
CASSVGLISGNTIYF
>TRBV5-6|TRBD1|-|TRBJ1-4
TGTGCCAGCAGCTGGGGACAGGGGAGTGAAAAACTGTTTTTT
CASSWGQGSEKLFF
>TRBV5-6|-|-|TRBJ2-5
TGTGCCAGCAGCTCCCGTCTGTACCAAGAGACCCAGTACTTC
CASSSRLYQETQYF
>TRBV4-1|TRBD1|-|TRBJ1-2
TGCGCCAGCAGCCAAGATGAGGCCAGGGGGTTCTATGGCTACACCTTC
CASSQDEARGFYGYTF
>TRBV6-4|-|-|TRBJ2-3
TGTGCCAGCTCCCAGGCCGGCGGGGAAACCGATACGCAGTATTTT
CASSQAGGETDTQYF
>TRBV13|-|-|TRBJ1-1
TGTGCCAGCAGCTGGCAGGGTGGGGGGACTGAAGCTTTCTTT
CASSWQGGGTEAFF
>TRBV11-2|-|-|TRBJ2-3
TGTGCCAGCAGTTTAGGGGGGGGCCTCACAGATACGCAGTATTTT
CASSLGGGLTDTQYF
>TRBV7-6|-|-|TRBJ2-1
TGTGCCAGCAGCTTATGGGGGGTCGATGAGCAGTTCTTC
CASSLWGVDEQFF
>TRBV4-3|-|-|TRBJ2-1
TGCGCCAGCAGCCAAGATCGCGGGGTTATCGACAATGAGCAGTTCTTC
CASSQDRGVIDNEQFF
>TRBV27|-|-|TRBJ1-1
TGTGCCAGCATAGGGGGAGGGCTGAACACTGAAGCTTTCTTT
CASIGGGLNTEAFF
>TRBV7-9|TRBD1|-|TRBJ2-7
TGTGCCAGCAGCGAAGACAGGGTATCGGGGGAGCAGTACTTC
CASSEDRVSGEQYF
>TRBV5-6|TRBD1|-|TRBJ2-2
TGTGCCAGCAGCCCGGACAGGGAGGCCGGGGAGCTGTTTTTT
CASSPDREAGELFF
>TRBV9|-|-|TRBJ2-1
TGTGCCAGCAGCGAACAGGGATCCCTCAATGAGCAGTTCTTC
CASSEQGSLNEQFF
>TRBV5-4|TRBD2|-|TRBJ2-3
TGTGCCAGCAGCTTGTACGGGACTAGCCCCGATACGCAGTATTTT
CASSLYGTSPDTQYF